This TCR beta chain was captured in a study of CD8 T cells in Susac syndrome. A quantity of about 0.5 to 1 ug RNA underwent reverse transcription using random hexamers. One entry per CDR3 protein results from TCRdb running MiXCR on the immunoSEQ multiplex PCR reads. The sample shows 150,000 or so distinct CDR3 sequences, around 93% of them seen only once. Overall study results and limits: In Susac syndrome, CD4+ T cell repertoires lacked any clonal expansion. The study conceded that relatively few individuals underwent its TCR sequencing and HLA analysis.

Turning to this clonotype: What it binds is not known.

Sequenced material: CD4+ T cells from PBMCs. The TCR originated in a human donor with Susac syndrome.

The CDR3 DNA reads as TGTGCCAGCAGCCCCGGGACAGGGGGGGAGCAGTTCTTC. It yields the protein CASSPGTGGEQFF. V usage is TRBV11-1 and J usage is TRBJ2-1, with 11 bases that match TRBD1. From germline, CDR1 is SGHAT and CDR2 FQDESV (reference sequence). The J segment lost 10 bases and the V segment lost 5 bases, leaving 4 bases of the junction unmatched. The CDR3 totals 13 residues.